The TCR beta chain described here comes from a study of blood T cell repertoires in COVID-19. The wider study: The United States, Italy and Spain were the sources of the acute and convalescent COVID-19 samples.

Sequencing used immunoSEQ multiplex PCR; TCRdb keeps in-frame clones, though not all of them. The sample has about 100,000 clones; approximately 93% are singletons. Per the germline V gene, CDR1 is MNHEY and CDR2 is SVGAGI. After removal of 5 bases from V and 3 bases from J, the junction contained 3 bases not matched to a gene. CDR3 length equals 13 residues. The source is a man between 50 and 59 years old with active COVID-19. Material: peripheral blood. The V gene is TRBV6-5, the J gene TRBJ1-2; 7 bases fit TRBD1. The CDR3 bases are TGTGCCAGCAGTACAGGGGCCCACTATGGCTACACCTTC. Translating gives CASSTGAHYGYTF.